Described below is a single T cell receptor beta chain sequence and its context. Its target is not known. The ends were cut back, 3 bases at V and 0 bases at J, with 18 bases in the middle. Germline loops: CDR1 DFQATT, CDR2 SNEGSKA (reference sequence). The CDR3 extends over 16 amino acids. These data originate in a study of T cells in Graves' hyperthyroidism and ophthalmopathy. Study in general: Sampling of peripheral blood happened at initial diagnosis, prior to any treatment.

Amplification yielded TCR beta CDR3 regions, with RNA transcripts as the source. The TCR CDR3 was amplified in a first-round RT-PCR using the HTBI primer set. TCRdb itself ran the multiplex PCR reads through MiXCR, one entry per CDR3 protein. The repertoire holds about 500,000 distinct CDR3 sequences, with roughly 15% as singletons. Study observations and caveats: The model identified upcoming ophthalmopathy a median approximately six months ahead of onset.

V usage is TRBV20-1 and J usage is TRBJ2-7; D possibly uses TRBD1 or TRBD2 (6 bases each). The sequence was collected from a woman younger than 35 with Graves' ophthalmopathy. The source material was blood. CDR3 in amino acids: CSARKGGSGFSYEQYF. The CDR3 DNA sequence: TGCAGTGCTAGGAAGGGGGGTTCGGGGTTCTCCTACGAGCAGTACTTC.